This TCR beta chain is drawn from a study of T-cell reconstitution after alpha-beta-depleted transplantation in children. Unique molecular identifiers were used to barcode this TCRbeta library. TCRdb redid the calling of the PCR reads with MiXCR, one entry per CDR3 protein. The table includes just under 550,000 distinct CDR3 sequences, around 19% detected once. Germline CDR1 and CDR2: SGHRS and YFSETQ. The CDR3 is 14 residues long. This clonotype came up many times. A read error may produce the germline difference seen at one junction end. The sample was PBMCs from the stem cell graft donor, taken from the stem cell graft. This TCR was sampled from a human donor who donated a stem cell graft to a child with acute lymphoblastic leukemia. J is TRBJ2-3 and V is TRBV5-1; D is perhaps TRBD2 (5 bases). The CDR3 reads CASSLPGSTDTQYF. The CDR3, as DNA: TGTGCCAGCAGTTTACCGGGGAGCACAGATACGCAGTATTTT. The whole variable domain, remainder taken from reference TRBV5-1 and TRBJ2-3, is KAGVTQTPRYLIKTRGQQVTLSCSPISGHRSVSWYQQTPGQGLQFLFEYFSETQRNKGNFPGRFSGRQFSNSRSEMNVSTLELGDSALYLCASSLPGSTDTQYFGPGTRLTVL.